The T cell receptor beta chain under discussion was sequenced for a study of cytomegalovirus exposure and HLA in healthy donors. Study overall: Genotyping showed roughly 83% of roughly 400 donors falling in the Caucasian-associated ancestry cluster. Broader study findings: Analysis was performed later, and it showed HLA-associated TCR beta chains to be more clonally expanded than equally common others. Most sequenced TCRs were rare (though some public TCRs occurred in many donors).

A remark on this clone: Its matching antigen is unknown.

PCR amplification relied on 60 Vbeta primers (plus 13 Jbeta primers). The data were produced by immunoSEQ multiplex PCR, yet TCRdb's version contains in-frame clones alone and is incomplete. Its table records about 35,000 clones. The specimen was PBMCs. This clonotype was obtained from a middle-aged woman in good health and CMV-seropositive.

The CDR3 DNA is TGTGCCAGCTCATCGGGGAGAACGAACACTGAAGCTTTCTTT. Translating it yields CASSSGRTNTEAFF. The rearrangement links TRBV18 to TRBJ1-1; no clear D. The CDR3 consists of 14 residues. Deletions cut 5 bases from V and 1 base from J, with 11 bases between. Germline V gives CDR1 KGHSH, CDR2 LQKENI.